This T cell receptor (beta chain) comes out of a study of blood T cell repertoires in COVID-19. Study as a whole: There were acute and convalescent COVID-19 samples, and they came from the United States, Italy and Spain.

Authors' data handling: Amplification with reference gene primers provided the estimates of nucleated cell counts. The table came from immunoSEQ multiplex PCR; TCRdb's copy has only in-frame clones and leaves some out. V and J calls and clone size follow that table, whereas D and trimming were derived from the DNA. The sample shows 150,000 to 200,000 clones, about 91% of them seen only once. V was shortened by 0 bases and J by 1 base, with 12 bases between the two germline ends. CDR3 size: 15 residues. CDR1 is GTSNPN, CDR2 SVGIG, per germline (reference sequence). V is TRBV30 and J is TRBJ1-1, with D perhaps TRBD1 (6 bases). Sequencing was carried out using peripheral blood. The receptor was derived from a woman aged 25 to 45 with acute or convalescent COVID-19. CDR3 residues: CAWSVLGQPNTEAFF. In DNA form, the CDR3 reads TGTGCCTGGAGTGTACTGGGACAACCGAACACTGAAGCTTTCTTT.